This record looks at one TCR beta chain sequence and its context. There is no known antigen for this receptor. Base qualities are missing; no much larger clone stands one base away. Each collaborating institution followed its own protocols to collect whole blood in K2EDTA tubes. For TCRbeta analysis, collaborators shipped samples as frozen whole blood, isolated PBMCs, or DNA extracted from either of those sample types. This sample was included in a study of blood T cell repertoires in COVID-19 (dated by TCRdb to 2020 to 2022). About the study as a whole: The collaborator samples originated in the United States, Italy and Spain and spanned the acute and convalescent phases of COVID-19. The material from the prospective study consisted of cDNA or gDNA derived from T cells, B-cell-depleted T cells, or PBMCs. Deeply sampled blood TCRbeta repertoires from subjects exposed to, actively infected with, or recovered from COVID-19 were included in the dataset. The repertoires were released in a freely available public database intended as a resource for research on the immune response to SARS-CoV-2. The samples were drawn from the first 160 participants of the ongoing ImmuneRACE study and from roughly 1,300 subjects provided by 6 global collaborators. Nearly every sample came with metadata listing a de-identified subject ID, COVID-19 status, age in years and sex. Where available, HLA class I and class II types were obtained from metadata supplied by the sample provider rather than from assay-based typing. Findings and caveats that apply to the study as a whole: Clinical and demographic metadata were provided uncurated, with the amount varying by source and participant.

According to the germline V gene (reference sequence), CDR1 reads SEHNR and CDR2 reads FQNEAQ. V and J lose 6 bases and 8 bases, and a span of 12 bases separates them. From the cysteine through the phenylalanine, the CDR3 covers 12 amino acids. Left in the record is the CDR3 DNA by itself, 36 bases read in frame from the first base. The immunoSEQ Assay, a bias-controlled multiplex PCR, was used to amplify TCRbeta CDR3 regions from genomic DNA. The study's own analysis went as follows. The number of nucleated cells in each sample was estimated by amplification of reference gene primers within the assay. To quantify the absolute abundance of each unique TCRbeta CDR3 rearrangement, sequence reads were collapsed and filtered. For each sample, productive Simpson clonality was calculated as the square root of Simpson's diversity index across productive rearrangements. The table comes from immuneACCESS by way of TCRdb, which keeps in-frame sequences with V and J called. Part of the clones is missing from these tables; in studies checked, under half for an unresolved V gene and the rest for unknown reasons. The DNA was the basis for D and trimming; V, J and clone size are from that table. The sample table records 56,000 or so clones; 85% to 90% of these occur just once. The ten largest clones capture around 28% of the sample.

The receptor comes from a human donor in a cohort sampled during active COVID-19. The specimen sequenced was peripheral blood. The receptor chain draws on TRBV7-9 and TRBJ2-3, and the D gene may be TRBD2, 6 bases matching. The DNA reads TGTGCCAGCAGGACATCGCGGGGTACGCAGTATTTT. Its translation reads: CASRTSRGTQYF.